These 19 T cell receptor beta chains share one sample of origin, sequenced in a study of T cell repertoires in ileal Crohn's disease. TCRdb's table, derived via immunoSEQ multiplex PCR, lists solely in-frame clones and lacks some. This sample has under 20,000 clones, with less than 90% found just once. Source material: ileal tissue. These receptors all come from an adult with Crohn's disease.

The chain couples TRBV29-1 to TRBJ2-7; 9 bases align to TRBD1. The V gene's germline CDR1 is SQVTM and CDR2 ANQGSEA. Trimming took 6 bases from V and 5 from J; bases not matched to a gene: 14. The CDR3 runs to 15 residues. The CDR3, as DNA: TGCAGCGTCTCAAACCGGGACAGGGCCAACAACGAGCAGTACTTC. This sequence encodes CSVSNRDRANNEQYF.

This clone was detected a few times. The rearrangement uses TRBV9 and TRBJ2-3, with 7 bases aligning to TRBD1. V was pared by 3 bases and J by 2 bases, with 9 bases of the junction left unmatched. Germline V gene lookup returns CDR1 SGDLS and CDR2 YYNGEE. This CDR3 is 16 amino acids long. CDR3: CASSAQDRIPTDTQYF. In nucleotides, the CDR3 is TGTGCCAGCAGCGCCCAGGACAGGATTCCCACAGATACGCAGTATTTT.

The CDR3 DNA sequence: TGCGCCAGCAGCCCACTAACGGGAGCGGGGGGGACAGATACGCAGTATTTT. This sequence encodes CASSPLTGAGGTDTQYF. V is TRBV5-1 and J is TRBJ2-3; 10 bases map to TRBD2. The V segment lost 4 bases and the J segment 3 bases; nucleotides outside the gene matches: 11. CDR3 size: 17 residues. CDR1 SGHRS and CDR2 YFSETQ come from the germline V gene.

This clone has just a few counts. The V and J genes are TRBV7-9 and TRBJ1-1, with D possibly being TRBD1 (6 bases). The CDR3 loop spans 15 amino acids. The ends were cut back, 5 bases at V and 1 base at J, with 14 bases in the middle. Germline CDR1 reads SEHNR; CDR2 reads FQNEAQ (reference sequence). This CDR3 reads CASSVLQGPNTEAFF. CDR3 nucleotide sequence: TGTGCCAGCAGCGTGTTACAGGGCCCGAACACTGAAGCTTTCTTT.

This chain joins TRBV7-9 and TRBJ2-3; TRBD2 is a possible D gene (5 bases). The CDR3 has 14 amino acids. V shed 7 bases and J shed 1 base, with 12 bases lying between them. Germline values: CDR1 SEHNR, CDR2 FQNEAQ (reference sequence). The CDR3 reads CASKEGEGTDTQYF. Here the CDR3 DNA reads TGTGCCAGCAAAGAGGGCGAGGGCACAGATACGCAGTATTTT.

The CDR3 sequence: CASRGSGTSFHEQYF. Written as DNA, the CDR3 is TGCGCCAGCAGGGGATCCGGGACTAGCTTCCACGAGCAGTACTTC. The chain joins TRBV5-1 to TRBJ2-7; 9 bases agree with TRBD2. V gave up 5 bases and J gave up 5 bases; unmatched junction bases: 11. Germline V gene sequence: CDR1 SGHRS, CDR2 YFSETQ. This CDR3 is 15 amino acids long.

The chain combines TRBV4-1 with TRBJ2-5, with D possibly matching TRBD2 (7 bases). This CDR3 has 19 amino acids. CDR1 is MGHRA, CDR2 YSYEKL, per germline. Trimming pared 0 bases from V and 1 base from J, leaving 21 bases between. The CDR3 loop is CASSQDPFGGGGIQETQYF. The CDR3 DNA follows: TGCGCCAGCAGCCAAGATCCTTTCGGGGGCGGGGGCATCCAAGAGACCCAGTACTTC.

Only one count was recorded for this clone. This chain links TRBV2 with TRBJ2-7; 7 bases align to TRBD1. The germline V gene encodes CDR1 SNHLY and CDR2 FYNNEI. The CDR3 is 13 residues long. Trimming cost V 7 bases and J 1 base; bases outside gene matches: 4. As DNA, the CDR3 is TGTGCCAGCACGGGACAGACATCCTACGAGCAGTACTTC. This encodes CASTGQTSYEQYF.

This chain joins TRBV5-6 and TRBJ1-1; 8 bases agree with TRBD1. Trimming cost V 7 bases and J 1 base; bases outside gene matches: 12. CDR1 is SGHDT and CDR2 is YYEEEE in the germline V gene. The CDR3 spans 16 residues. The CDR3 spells CASSRTGGFTNTEAFF. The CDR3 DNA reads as TGTGCCAGCTCCCGAACAGGGGGTTTCACGAACACTGAAGCTTTCTTT.

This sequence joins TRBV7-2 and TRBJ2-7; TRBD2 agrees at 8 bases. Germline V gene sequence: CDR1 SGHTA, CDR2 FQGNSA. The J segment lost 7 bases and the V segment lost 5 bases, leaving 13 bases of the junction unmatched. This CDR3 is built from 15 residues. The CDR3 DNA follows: TGTGCCAGCAGCATCCGCGTCGGGGGGGCGAGGGAGCAGTACTTC. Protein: CASSIRVGGAREQYF.

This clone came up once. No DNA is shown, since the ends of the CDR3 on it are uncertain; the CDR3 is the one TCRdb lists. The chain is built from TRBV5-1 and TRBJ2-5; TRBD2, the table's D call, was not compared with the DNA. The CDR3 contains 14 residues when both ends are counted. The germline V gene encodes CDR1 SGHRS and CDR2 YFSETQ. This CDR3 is CASSFGPGGETQYF.

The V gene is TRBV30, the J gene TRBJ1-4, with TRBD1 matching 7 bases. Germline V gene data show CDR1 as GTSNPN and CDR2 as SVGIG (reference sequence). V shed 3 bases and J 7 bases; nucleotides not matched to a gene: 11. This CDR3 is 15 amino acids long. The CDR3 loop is CAWSVPGTDREKLFF. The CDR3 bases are TGTGCCTGGAGCGTACCCGGGACAGATCGTGAAAAACTGTTTTTT.

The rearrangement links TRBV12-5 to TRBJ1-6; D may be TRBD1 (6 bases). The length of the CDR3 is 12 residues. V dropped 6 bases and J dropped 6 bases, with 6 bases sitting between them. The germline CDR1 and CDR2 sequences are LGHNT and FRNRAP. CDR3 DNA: TGTGCTAGTGGACAGGGTAATTCACCCCTCCACTTT. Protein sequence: CASGQGNSPLHF.

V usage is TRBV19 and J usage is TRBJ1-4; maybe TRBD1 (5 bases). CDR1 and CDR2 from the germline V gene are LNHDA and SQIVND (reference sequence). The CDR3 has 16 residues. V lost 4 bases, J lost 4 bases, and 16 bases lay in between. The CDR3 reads CASSTPRQSHNEKLFF. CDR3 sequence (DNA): TGTGCCAGTAGTACCCCCCGACAGTCTCATAATGAAAAACTGTTTTTT.

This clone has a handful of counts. Here the CDR3 DNA reads TGTGCCAGCAGCCCCCTCCGGGGCGGGGAGCTGTTTTTT. Translated, it gives CASSPLRGGELFF. The chain combines TRBV7-2 with TRBJ2-2; the D gene is possibly TRBD2 (5 bases). Between the trimmed V and J ends, which lost 5 bases and 7 bases, there was a span of 11 bases. Per germline, CDR1 SGHTA and CDR2 FQGNSA. The CDR3 is 13 amino acids.

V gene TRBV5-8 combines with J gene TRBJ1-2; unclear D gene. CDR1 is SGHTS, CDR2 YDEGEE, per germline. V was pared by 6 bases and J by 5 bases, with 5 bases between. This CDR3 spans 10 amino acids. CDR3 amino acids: CASNPYGYTF. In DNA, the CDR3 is TGTGCCAGCAATCCATATGGCTACACCTTC.

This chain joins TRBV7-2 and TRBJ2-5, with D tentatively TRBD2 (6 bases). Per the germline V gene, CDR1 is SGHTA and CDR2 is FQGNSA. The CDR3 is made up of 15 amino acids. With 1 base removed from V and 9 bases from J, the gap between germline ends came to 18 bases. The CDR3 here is CASSLVGGGSEPQYF. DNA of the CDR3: TGTGCCAGCAGCTTAGTGGGGGGTGGCTCGGAGCCCCAGTACTTC.

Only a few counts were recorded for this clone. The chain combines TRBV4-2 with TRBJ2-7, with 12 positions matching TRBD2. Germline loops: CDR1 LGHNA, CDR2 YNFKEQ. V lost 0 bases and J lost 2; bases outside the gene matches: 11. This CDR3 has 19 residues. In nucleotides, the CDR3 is TGTGCCAGCAGCCAAGATTTGGGGTCTAGCGGGGGGGTGACCTACGAGCAGTACTTC. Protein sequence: CASSQDLGSSGGVTYEQYF.

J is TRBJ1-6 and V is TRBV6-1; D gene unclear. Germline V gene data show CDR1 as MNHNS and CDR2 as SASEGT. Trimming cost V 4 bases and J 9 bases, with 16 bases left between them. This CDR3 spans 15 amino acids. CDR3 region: CASSGLGIDFSPLHF. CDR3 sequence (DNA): TGTGCCAGCAGTGGTCTCGGGATCGACTTTTCACCCCTCCACTTT.